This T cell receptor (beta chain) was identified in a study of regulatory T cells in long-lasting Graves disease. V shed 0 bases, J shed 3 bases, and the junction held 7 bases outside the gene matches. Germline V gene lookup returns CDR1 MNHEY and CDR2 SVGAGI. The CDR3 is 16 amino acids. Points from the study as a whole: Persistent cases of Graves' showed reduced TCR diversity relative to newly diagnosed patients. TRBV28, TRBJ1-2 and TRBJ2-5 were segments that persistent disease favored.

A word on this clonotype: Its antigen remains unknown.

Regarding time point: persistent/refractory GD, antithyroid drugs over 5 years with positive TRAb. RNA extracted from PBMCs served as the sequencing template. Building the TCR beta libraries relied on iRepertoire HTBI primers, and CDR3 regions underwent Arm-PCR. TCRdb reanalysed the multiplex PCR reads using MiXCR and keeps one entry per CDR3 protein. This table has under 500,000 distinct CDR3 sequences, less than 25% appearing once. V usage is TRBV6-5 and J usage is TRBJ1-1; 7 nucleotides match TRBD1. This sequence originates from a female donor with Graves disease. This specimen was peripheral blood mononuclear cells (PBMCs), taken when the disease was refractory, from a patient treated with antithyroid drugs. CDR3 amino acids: CASSYSWGQTYTEAFF. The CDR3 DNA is TGTGCCAGCAGTTACTCGTGGGGACAGACCTACACTGAAGCTTTCTTT.